These 26 T cell receptor beta chains came from one sample sequenced in a study of blood T cell repertoires in COVID-19. Here immunoSEQ multiplex PCR was the method, and the copy in TCRdb shows in-frame clones only, minus some. The sample records more than 200,000 clones, around four fifths being singletons. The sequencing input was peripheral blood. The receptors were sampled from a man in his forties or fifties with acute or convalescent COVID-19.

The genes are TRBV13 and TRBJ2-1, with 11 bases lining up with TRBD2. Germline V gives CDR1 PRHDT, CDR2 FYEKMQ (reference sequence). Trimming removed 4 bases from V and 9 bases from J; junction bases left unmatched: 17. This CDR3 contains 18 residues. The CDR3 loop reads CASSSVRSLAGELGEQFF. CDR3 bases: TGTGCCAGCAGCTCCGTACGATCACTAGCGGGAGAGTTGGGTGAGCAGTTCTTC.

V gene TRBV6-1 combines with J gene TRBJ1-5, with 11 bases lining up with TRBD1. The CDR3 spans 20 residues. The V gene end was trimmed by 0 bases and the J gene end by 0 bases; junction bases not matched to a gene: 10. Germline V gene data show CDR1 as MNHNS and CDR2 as SASEGT. The CDR3 loop reads CASSEAVRDRGWVSNQPQHF. CDR3 in DNA: TGTGCCAGCAGTGAAGCCGTCCGGGACAGGGGGTGGGTTAGCAATCAGCCCCAGCATTTT.

The V gene is TRBV9, the J gene TRBJ1-1; 9 bases fit TRBD1. The ends lost 3 bases at V and 1 base at J; junction bases unmatched: 1. Germline CDR1 SGDLS, CDR2 YYNGEE. This CDR3 region has 14 residues. The CDR3, as DNA: TGTGCCAGCAGCGAGGGACAGGGGAACACTGAAGCTTTCTTT. Protein sequence: CASSEGQGNTEAFF.

The genes are TRBV6-4 and TRBJ2-1; TRBD2 matches 11 bases. CDR1 and CDR2 (germline): MRHNA, SNTAGT. The CDR3 totals 14 residues. V lost 4 bases and J lost 7; bases outside the gene matches: 3. The CDR3 DNA reads as TGTGCCAGCAGTGCGGGACTAGCGGCTAATGAGCAGTTCTTC. Encoded protein: CASSAGLAANEQFF.

This rearrangement joins TRBV5-8 to TRBJ1-4, with TRBD1 identical over 7 bases. Germline lookup yields CDR1 SGHTS and CDR2 YDEGEE. Trimming removed 4 bases from V and 6 bases from J; junction bases left unmatched: 12. The CDR3 is 16 amino acids. CDR3 region: CASSAGHTGAYEKLFF. Here the CDR3 DNA reads TGTGCCAGCAGCGCGGGTCATACAGGGGCATATGAAAAACTGTTTTTT.

J is TRBJ2-7 and V is TRBV7-2; D is perhaps TRBD1 (5 bases). The CDR3 runs 15 residues. Trimming stripped 5 bases from V and 0 bases from J, with 14 bases between. CDR1 is SGHTA and CDR2 is FQGNSA in the germline V gene. The CDR3 DNA is TGTGCCAGCAGCCGCGACAGCCCTAGCTCCTACGAGCAGTACTTC. Translating gives CASSRDSPSSYEQYF.

The J gene is TRBJ2-7, the V gene TRBV5-1, with D perhaps matching TRBD2 (5 bases). The CDR3 consists of 13 residues. The V end lost 4 bases, the J end lost 4 bases, and 12 bases lay between the germline ends. Germline values: CDR1 SGHRS, CDR2 YFSETQ. CDR3 region: CASSRESQYEQYF. The CDR3 bases are TGCGCCAGCAGCAGGGAGTCACAGTACGAGCAGTACTTC.

This chain uses TRBV7-9 with TRBJ2-3; TRBD1 matches at 8 bases. This CDR3 contains 15 residues. The junction had 3 bases not matched to a gene; V was cut back by 4 bases and J by 0 bases. The germline V gene has CDR1 SEHNR and CDR2 FQNEAQ (reference sequence). This CDR3 is CASSSGGASTDTQYF. CDR3 in DNA: TGTGCCAGCAGCTCAGGGGGCGCGAGCACAGATACGCAGTATTTT.

The rearrangement joins TRBV19 to TRBJ1-2, with TRBD1 as a possible D gene (5 bases). CDR3 size: 15 residues. The V and J ends lost 3 bases and 4 bases respectively, with 15 bases between them. In germline, CDR1 is LNHDA, CDR2 SQIVND (reference sequence). Written as DNA, the CDR3 is TGTGCCAGTAGTATCTTCAGGGAAATAGTCTATGGCTACACCTTC. Translation: CASSIFREIVYGYTF.

This clone was detected many times. The chain is built from TRBV7-6 and TRBJ2-3; the D gene is possibly TRBD1 (6 bases). CDR1 and CDR2 (germline): SGHVS, FNYEAQ. Trimming stripped 6 bases from V and 2 bases from J, with 18 bases between. This CDR3 spans 16 amino acids. In DNA form, the CDR3 reads TGTGCCAGCAGTCCCGCAGGGGTTCTAGTCACAGATACGCAGTATTTT. Residues: CASSPAGVLVTDTQYF.

The sample holds one count of this clone. Here the CDR3 reads CASTGKGRVGAYEQYF. As DNA, the CDR3 is TGTGCCAGCACCGGTAAGGGCAGGGTAGGGGCCTACGAGCAGTACTTC. This chain uses TRBV4-2 with TRBJ2-7, with D maybe TRBD1 (5 bases). Germline CDR1 LGHNA, CDR2 YNFKEQ. The CDR3 spans 16 residues. V lost 7 bases to trimming and J lost 2 bases, with 21 bases between them.

In this sample, this clone turned up a few times. The rearrangement joins TRBV2 to TRBJ2-7; TRBD1 agrees at 8 bases. V lost 5 bases and J lost 4; bases outside the gene matches: 7. This CDR3 comprises 14 residues. Germline assignment: CDR1 SNHLY and CDR2 FYNNEI. The CDR3 nucleotides read TGTGCCAGCAGTTCCGGGACAGGAGTATACGAGCAGTACTTC. Translating it yields CASSSGTGVYEQYF.

This chain joins TRBV5-4 and TRBJ2-7; 12 bases map to TRBD1. The germline CDR1 and CDR2 sequences are SGHNT and YYREEE (reference sequence). The J segment lost 4 bases and the V segment lost 5 bases, leaving 4 bases of the junction unmatched. This CDR3 has 14 residues. CDR3 in amino acids: CASRRDRGLYEQYF. The CDR3 nucleotides are TGTGCCAGCAGGCGGGACAGGGGGCTATACGAGCAGTACTTC.

This clone was seen a single time. The rearrangement links TRBV6-5 to TRBJ1-4; 11 bases fit TRBD1. Per germline, CDR1 MNHEY and CDR2 SVGAGI. With V trimmed by 5 bases and J by 11 bases, 10 bases remained unmatched. The CDR3 runs to 15 residues. The CDR3 spells CASSTPGQGVWKLFF. The CDR3 region has the DNA TGTGCCAGCAGTACTCCGGGACAGGGGGTTTGGAAACTGTTTTTT.

This clone was picked up one time. The V gene is TRBV6-5, the J gene TRBJ2-5; TRBD1 matches 8 bases. J lost 4 bases, V lost 7 bases, and 5 bases had no gene match. Per the germline V gene, CDR1 is MNHEY and CDR2 is SVGAGI. The length of the CDR3 is 13 residues. The CDR3 nucleotides read TGTGCCAGCACCAATGACAGGGGAGAGACCCAGTACTTC. As protein: CASTNDRGETQYF.

This clone was found a few times. The chain is built from TRBV3-1 (or the pseudogene TRBV3-2) and TRBJ2-7, with 9 bases lining up with TRBD1. Trimming at V came to 6 bases and at J to 5 bases, leaving 17 bases not matched to a gene. This CDR3 region has 17 residues. Germline V gene sequence: CDR1 LGHDT, CDR2 YNNKEL (reference sequence). CDR3 sequence (DNA): TGTGCCAGCAGACAGGGACAGGGCAAGTTAGAAGGGGACGAGCAGTACTTC. It encodes CASRQGQGKLEGDEQYF.

The chain combines TRBV29-1 with TRBJ2-1; 8 nucleotides agree with TRBD1. The V gene's germline CDR1 is SQVTM and CDR2 ANQGSEA. The CDR3 has 14 residues. The ends lost 3 bases at V and 4 bases at J; junction bases unmatched: 5. The CDR3 bases are TGCAGCGTTGAGGGGACAGGCCGTTACAATGAGCAGTTCTTC. Its translation: CSVEGTGRYNEQFF.

V and J are TRBV19 and TRBJ2-7; possibly TRBD2 for D (6 bases). CDR1 and CDR2 from the germline V gene are LNHDA and SQIVND (reference sequence). The CDR3 is 14 residues long. With 3 bases removed from V and 0 bases from J, the gap between germline ends came to 9 bases. CDR3 protein: CASSMDGSSYEQYF. The CDR3 bases are TGTGCCAGTAGTATGGACGGGAGCTCCTACGAGCAGTACTTC.

This clone was found a few times. The rearrangement joins TRBV5-6 to TRBJ2-1; TRBD1 agrees at 8 bases. Trimming took 1 base from V and 7 from J; bases not matched to a gene: 7. From germline, CDR1 is SGHDT and CDR2 YYEEEE. CDR3 length: 15 amino acids. The CDR3 here is CASSLKSQGANEQFF. The CDR3, as DNA: TGTGCCAGCAGCTTGAAGTCGCAGGGGGCAAATGAGCAGTTCTTC.

This clone came up many times. The chain recombines TRBV27 with TRBJ1-5, with D maybe TRBD1 (6 bases). The length of the CDR3 is 17 residues. Trimming cost V 5 bases and J 0 bases, with 17 bases left between them. Germline V gene sequence: CDR1 MNHEY, CDR2 SMNVEV (reference sequence). The CDR3 bases are TGTGCCAGCAGTCCGGGACACGACTATAATAGCAATCAGCCCCAGCATTTT. It encodes CASSPGHDYNSNQPQHF.

This clone appeared a few times. The same CDR3 is also encoded by other DNA sequences in this sample. V usage is TRBV12-3 or TRBV12-4 and J usage is TRBJ1-2; D is ambiguous. The CDR3 sequence is 12 residues long. V was pared by 1 base and J by 5 bases, with 5 bases between. CDR3 in DNA: TGTGCCAGCAGTTTAGGAGCTTATGGCTACACCTTC. Translation: CASSLGAYGYTF.

The CDR3 loop reads CASSLQLAGYTDTQYF. CDR3 nucleotide sequence: TGTGCCAGCAGCCTCCAACTAGCGGGGTACACAGATACGCAGTATTTT. This chain links TRBV11-2 with TRBJ2-3; 10 nucleotides align to TRBD2. Unmatched junction bases numbered 7, after V lost 5 bases and J lost 2 bases. The CDR3 runs 16 residues. The germline CDR1 and CDR2 sequences are SGHAT and FQNNGV.

Only one count was recorded for this clone. The CDR3 coding sequence is TGTGCCAGTAGTAAAGACAGGGAAGAGACCCAGTACTTC. Its protein is CASSKDREETQYF. This chain links TRBV19 with TRBJ2-5, with TRBD1 matching 7 bases. With V trimmed by 4 bases and J by 3 bases, 2 bases remained unmatched. The CDR3 is made up of 13 amino acids. Germline lookup yields CDR1 LNHDA and CDR2 SQIVND (reference sequence).

This clone was observed once. The genes are TRBV12-3 or TRBV12-4 and TRBJ2-7, with 7 positions matching TRBD1. The CDR3 sequence is 13 residues long. The V segment lost 7 bases and the J segment 4 bases; nucleotides outside the gene matches: 7. CDR3 region: CASTDRVGYEQYF. CDR3 sequence (DNA): TGTGCCAGCACTGACAGGGTTGGTTACGAGCAGTACTTC.

The chain employs TRBV4-2 and TRBJ2-1; 11 nucleotides align to TRBD1. There are 18 residues in the CDR3. The V and J ends lost 0 bases and 7 bases, in that order; junction bases with no gene match: 11. Germline-derived CDR1 and CDR2 are LGHNA and YNFKEQ. The CDR3 DNA is TGTGCCAGCAGCCAAGAGGGACAGGGGGGCTCTAGCGTGAATGAGCAGTTCTTC. Amino acid sequence: CASSQEGQGGSSVNEQFF.

This clone has just one count. The chain carries TRBV10-2 and TRBJ2-2; 12 bases map to TRBD1. Germline V gives CDR1 WSHSY, CDR2 SAAADI. The CDR3 length is 15 residues. The V and J ends lost 6 bases and 4 bases, in that order; junction bases with no gene match: 3. The CDR3 sequence is CASRGQGASTGELFF. CDR3 coding DNA: TGCGCCAGCAGGGGACAGGGGGCAAGCACCGGGGAGCTGTTTTTT.